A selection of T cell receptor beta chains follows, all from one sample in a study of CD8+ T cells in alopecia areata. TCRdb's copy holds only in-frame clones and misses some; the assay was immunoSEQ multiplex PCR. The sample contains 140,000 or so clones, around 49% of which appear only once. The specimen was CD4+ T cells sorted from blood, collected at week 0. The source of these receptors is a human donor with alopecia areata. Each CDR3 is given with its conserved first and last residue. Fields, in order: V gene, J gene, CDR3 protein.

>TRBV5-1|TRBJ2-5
CASSPGQVGETQYF
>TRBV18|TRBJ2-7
CASSPTAVSGYEQYF
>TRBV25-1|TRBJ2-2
CASRGGGNTGELFF
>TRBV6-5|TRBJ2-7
CASSGAGRVDEQYF
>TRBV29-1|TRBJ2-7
CSASFAYEQYF
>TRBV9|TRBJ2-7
CASSEGLTYEQYF
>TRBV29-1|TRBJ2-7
CSVEGEGPEQYF
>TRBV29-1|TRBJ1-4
CSVWERRGLGEKLFF
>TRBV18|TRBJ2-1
CASSPDNEQFF
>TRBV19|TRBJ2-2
CASGKEGGELFF
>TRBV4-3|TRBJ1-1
CASSQGGDRAEAFF
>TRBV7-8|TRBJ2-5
CASSPLAFQETQYF
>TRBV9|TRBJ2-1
CASSPRDRGFGEQFF
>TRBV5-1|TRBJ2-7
CASSLARQGNEQYF
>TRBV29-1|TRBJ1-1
CSSESHRGIAFF
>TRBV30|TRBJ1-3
CAGRQTSGNTIYF
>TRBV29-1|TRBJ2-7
CSVGGLAGAYYEQYF
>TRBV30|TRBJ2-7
CAWRGQEISYEQYF
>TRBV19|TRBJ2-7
CASSFPGQGIHEQYF
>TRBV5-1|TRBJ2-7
CASSLGQGLSYEQYF
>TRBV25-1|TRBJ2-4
CASSEYGAQGNIQYF
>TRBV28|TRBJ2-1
CASSSPPGQGSFF
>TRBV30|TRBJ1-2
CAWNWSGYGYTF
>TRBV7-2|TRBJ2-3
CASSSTDTQYF
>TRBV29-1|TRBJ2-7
CSVSRGRSTNEQYF
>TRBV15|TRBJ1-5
CATSREFRGLIYSNQPQHF
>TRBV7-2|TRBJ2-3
CASSPRLAGTTDTQYF
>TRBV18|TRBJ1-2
CASSPRPRNYGYTF
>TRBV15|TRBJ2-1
CATAGTIENNEQFF
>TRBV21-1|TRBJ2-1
CASSKPDGGALLYNEQFF
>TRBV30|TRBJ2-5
CAWSGTGRGSETQYF
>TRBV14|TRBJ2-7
CASSLLTGSYEQYF
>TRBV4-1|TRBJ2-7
CASSRPPTYEQYF
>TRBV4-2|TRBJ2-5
CASSYGREETQYF
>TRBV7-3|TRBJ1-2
CASSPAGGNYGYTF
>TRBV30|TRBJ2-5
CAWSVRPGETQYF
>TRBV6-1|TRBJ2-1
CATQRRNYNEQFF
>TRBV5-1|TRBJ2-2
CASSEGGNTGELFF
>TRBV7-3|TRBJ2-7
CASSLEDEQYF
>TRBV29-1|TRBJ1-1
CSVIRGRTEAFF
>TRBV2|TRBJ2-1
CASSRLAGDYNEQFF
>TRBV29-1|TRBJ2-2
CSSRTGANTGELFF
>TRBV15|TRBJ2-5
CATSSETQYF
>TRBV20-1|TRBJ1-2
CSASPIYGYTF
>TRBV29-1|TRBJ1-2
CSVELRGYTF
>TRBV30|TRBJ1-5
CAWSRDRGAGNQPQHF
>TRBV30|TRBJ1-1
CAWSSGGWNTEAFF
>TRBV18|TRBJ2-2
CASSFTGTGNTGELFF
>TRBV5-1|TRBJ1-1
CASSVSFRGRVGAEAFF
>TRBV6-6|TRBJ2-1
CASTQTRVTNNEQFF
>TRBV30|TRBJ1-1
CAWSRDTEAFF
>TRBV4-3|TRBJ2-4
CASSQEGTQAGSAKNIQYF
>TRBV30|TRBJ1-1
CAWGRTLTEAFF
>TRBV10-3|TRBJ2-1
CAISESRLAGVVHEQFF
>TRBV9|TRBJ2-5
CASSVVGSGETQYF
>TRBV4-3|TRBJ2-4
CASSQDRAGNIQYF
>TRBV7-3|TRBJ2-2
CASSSRRGTGELFF
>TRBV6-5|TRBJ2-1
CATTGTPIVGEQFF
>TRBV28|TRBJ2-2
CASSPHGLAGVNTGELFF